Each of the 4 T cell receptor beta chains below was sequenced from the same sample in a study of chemoradiotherapy in HPV16-positive cancers. Generated by immunoSEQ multiplex PCR, the TCRdb table keeps only in-frame clones and is missing some. Here the sample spans more than 13,000 clones, approximately 86% being singletons. This specimen consisted of blood, obtained from a patient who underwent chemoradiotherapy. Receptors were obtained from a human donor with HPV-associated anogenital cancer.

The chain joins TRBV4-1 to TRBJ1-5; TRBD1 is a possible D gene (5 bases). The CDR3 is made up of 15 amino acids. Trimming cost V 1 base and J 7 bases, with 14 bases left between them. Per the germline V gene, CDR1 is MGHRA and CDR2 is YSYEKL. This CDR3 reads CASSQVPGAEQPQHF. CDR3 nucleotide sequence: TGCGCCAGCAGCCAAGTACCCGGGGCAGAACAGCCCCAGCATTTT.

J is TRBJ1-1 and V is TRBV14; D unresolved. V gave up 1 base and J gave up 0 bases, with 3 bases separating them. From germline, CDR1 is SGHDN and CDR2 FVKESK. The CDR3 consists of 13 residues. CDR3 nucleotides: TGTGCCAGCAGCCAAGCGCTGAACACTGAAGCTTTCTTT. Residues: CASSQALNTEAFF.

This chain connects TRBV28 to TRBJ1-2, with 7 positions matching TRBD1. The ends lost 7 bases at V and 6 bases at J; junction bases unmatched: 11. The CDR3 covers 14 residues. In germline, CDR1 is MDHEN, CDR2 SYDVKM. The chain's CDR3 is CASTVWTGSDGYTF. The CDR3 coding sequence is TGTGCCAGCACGGTCTGGACAGGATCAGATGGCTACACCTTC.

The chain carries TRBV6-5 and TRBJ2-1; 10 bases line up with TRBD2. The CDR3 has 15 amino acids. The germline gives CDR1 MNHEY, CDR2 SVGAGI. V dropped 6 bases and J dropped 4; count of bases not matched to a gene: 6. CDR3 residues: CASSPRTSGYNEQFF. CDR3 nucleotide sequence: TGTGCCAGCAGCCCTAGGACTAGCGGTTACAATGAGCAGTTCTTC.